This T cell receptor beta chain was sequenced in a study of blood T cell repertoires in COVID-19. Overall study context: Acute and convalescent COVID-19 specimens originated in the United States, Italy and Spain. Sample material is recorded as cDNA or gDNA derived from T cells, B-cell-depleted T cells, or PBMCs.

In the original analysis: For nucleated cells, counts were estimated from reference gene primer amplification. The repertoire was sequenced with immunoSEQ multiplex PCR; TCRdb's copy has only in-frame clones and lacks some. V and J calls and clone size are as listed in that table; D and trimming were resolved from the DNA. Among 200,000 to 300,000 clones listed, 65% to 90% were seen once. The V and J ends lost 3 bases and 1 base, in that order; junction bases with no gene match: 2. The CDR3 loop spans 14 amino acids. Germline V gene sequence: CDR1 GTSNPN, CDR2 SVGIG (reference sequence). The chain employs TRBV30 and TRBJ2-7; 11 bases are a match to TRBD2. The specimen was peripheral blood. The origin of this receptor is a man in his forties who had recovered from COVID-19. This CDR3 reads CAWRPSGRSYEQYF. The CDR3 coding sequence is TGTGCCTGGAGACCTAGCGGGAGGTCCTACGAGCAGTACTTC. The full variable domain, with the rest looked up from reference TRBV30 and TRBJ2-7, is SQTIHQWPATLVQPVGSPLSLECTVEGTSNPNLYWYRQAAGRGLQLLFYSVGIGQISSEVPQNLSASRPQDRQFILSSKKLLLSDSGFYLCAWRPSGRSYEQYFGPGTRLTVT.